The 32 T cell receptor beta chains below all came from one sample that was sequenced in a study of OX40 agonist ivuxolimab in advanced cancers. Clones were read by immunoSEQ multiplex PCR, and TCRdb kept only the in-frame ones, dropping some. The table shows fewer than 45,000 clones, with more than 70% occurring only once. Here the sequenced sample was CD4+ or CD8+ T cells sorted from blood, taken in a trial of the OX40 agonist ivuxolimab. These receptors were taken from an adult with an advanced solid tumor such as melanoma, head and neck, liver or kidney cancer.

The CDR3 nucleotides are TGCGCCAGCAGGCCCTTATCGAACTCCTACAATGAGCAGTTCTTC. Encoded protein: CASRPLSNSYNEQFF. The rearrangement joins TRBV4-1 to TRBJ2-1; D gene unclear. Germline V gene sequence: CDR1 MGHRA, CDR2 YSYEKL. Trimming left V 6 bases short and J 0 bases short, with 12 bases between. The CDR3 has 15 amino acids.

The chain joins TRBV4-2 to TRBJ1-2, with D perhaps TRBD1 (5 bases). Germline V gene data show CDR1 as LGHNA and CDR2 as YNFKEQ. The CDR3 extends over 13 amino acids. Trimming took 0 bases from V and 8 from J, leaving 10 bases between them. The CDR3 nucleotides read TGTGCCAGCAGCCAAGATTGGGGGGAGGGCTACACCTTC. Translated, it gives CASSQDWGEGYTF.

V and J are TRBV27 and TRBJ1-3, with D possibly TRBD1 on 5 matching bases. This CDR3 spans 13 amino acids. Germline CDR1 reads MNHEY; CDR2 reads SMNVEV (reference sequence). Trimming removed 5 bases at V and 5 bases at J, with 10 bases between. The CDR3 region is CASSKGERNTIYF. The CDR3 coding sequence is TGTGCCAGCAGTAAAGGGGAAAGAAACACCATATATTTT.

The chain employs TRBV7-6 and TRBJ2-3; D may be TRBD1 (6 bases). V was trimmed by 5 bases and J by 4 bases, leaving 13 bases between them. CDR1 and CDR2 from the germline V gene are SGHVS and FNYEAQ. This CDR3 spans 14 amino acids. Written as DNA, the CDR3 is TGTGCCAGCAGCCCTCGACAGGTCCCAGATACGCAGTATTTT. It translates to CASSPRQVPDTQYF.

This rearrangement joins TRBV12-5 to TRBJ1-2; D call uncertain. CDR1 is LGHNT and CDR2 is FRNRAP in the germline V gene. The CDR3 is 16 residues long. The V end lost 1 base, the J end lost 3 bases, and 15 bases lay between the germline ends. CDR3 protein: CASGLARTQEDYGYTF. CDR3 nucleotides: TGTGCTAGTGGTTTGGCCCGAACCCAGGAGGACTATGGCTACACCTTC.

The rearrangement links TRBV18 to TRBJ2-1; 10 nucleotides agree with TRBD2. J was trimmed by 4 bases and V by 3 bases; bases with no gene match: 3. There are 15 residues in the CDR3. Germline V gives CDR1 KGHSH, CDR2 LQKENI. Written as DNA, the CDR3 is TGTGCCAGCTCACCTTCTAGCGGGAGTTACAATGAGCAGTTCTTC. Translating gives CASSPSSGSYNEQFF.

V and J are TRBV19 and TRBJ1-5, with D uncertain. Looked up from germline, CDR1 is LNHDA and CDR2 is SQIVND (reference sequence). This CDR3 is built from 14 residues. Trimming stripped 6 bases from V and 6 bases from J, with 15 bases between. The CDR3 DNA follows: TGTGCCAGTAGCGAACTCCACGGGAGTCAGCCCCAGCATTTT. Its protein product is CASSELHGSQPQHF.

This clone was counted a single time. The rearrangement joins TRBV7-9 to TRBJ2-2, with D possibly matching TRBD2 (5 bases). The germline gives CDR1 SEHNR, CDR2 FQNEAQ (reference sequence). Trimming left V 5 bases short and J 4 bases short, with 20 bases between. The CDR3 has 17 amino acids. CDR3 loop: CASSPIWTRTGTGELFF. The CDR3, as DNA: TGTGCCAGCAGCCCAATTTGGACTCGGACGGGCACCGGGGAGCTGTTTTTT.

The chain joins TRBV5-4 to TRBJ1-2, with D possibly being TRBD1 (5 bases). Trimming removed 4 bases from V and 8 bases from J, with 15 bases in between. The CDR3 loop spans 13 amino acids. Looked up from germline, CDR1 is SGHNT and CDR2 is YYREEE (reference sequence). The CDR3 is CASSIRPREGYTF. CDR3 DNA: TGTGCCAGCAGCATACGACCCAGGGAGGGCTACACCTTC.

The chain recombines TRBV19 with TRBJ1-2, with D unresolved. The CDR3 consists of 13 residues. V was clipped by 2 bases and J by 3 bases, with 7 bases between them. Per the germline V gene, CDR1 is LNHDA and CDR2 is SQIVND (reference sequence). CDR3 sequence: CASSIRPDYGYTF. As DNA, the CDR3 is TGTGCCAGTAGTATACGCCCTGACTATGGCTACACCTTC.

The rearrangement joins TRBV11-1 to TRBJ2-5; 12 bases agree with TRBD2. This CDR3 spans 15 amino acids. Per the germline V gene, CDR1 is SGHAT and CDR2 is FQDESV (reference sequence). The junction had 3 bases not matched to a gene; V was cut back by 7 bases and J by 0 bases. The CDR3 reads CASTRTSGNQETQYF. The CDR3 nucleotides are TGTGCCAGCACCCGGACTAGCGGGAACCAAGAGACCCAGTACTTC. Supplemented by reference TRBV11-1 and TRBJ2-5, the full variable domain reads EAEVAQSPRYKITEKSQAVAFWCDPISGHATLYWYRQILGQGPELLVQFQDESVVDDSQLPKDRFSAERLKGVDSTLKIQPAELGDSAMYLCASTRTSGNQETQYFGPGTRLLVL.

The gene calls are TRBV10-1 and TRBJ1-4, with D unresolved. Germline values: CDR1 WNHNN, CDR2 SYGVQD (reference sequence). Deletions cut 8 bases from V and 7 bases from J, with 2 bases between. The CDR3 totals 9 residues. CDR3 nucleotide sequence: TGCGCCAGCCTTGAAAAACTGTTTTTT. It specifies CASLEKLFF.

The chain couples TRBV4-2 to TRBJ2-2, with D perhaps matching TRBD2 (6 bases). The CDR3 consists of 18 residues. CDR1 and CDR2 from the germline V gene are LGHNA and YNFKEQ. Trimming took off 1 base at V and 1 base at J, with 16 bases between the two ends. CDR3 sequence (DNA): TGTGCCAGCAGCCAAGCCCCGGGACTCTCTATGAACACCGGGGAGCTGTTTTTT. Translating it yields CASSQAPGLSMNTGELFF.

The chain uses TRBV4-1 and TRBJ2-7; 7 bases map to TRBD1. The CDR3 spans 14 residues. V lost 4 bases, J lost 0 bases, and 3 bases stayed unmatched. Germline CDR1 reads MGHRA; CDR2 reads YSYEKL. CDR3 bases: TGCGCCAGCAGCCCGGGACAGAACTCCTACGAGCAGTACTTC. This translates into CASSPGQNSYEQYF.

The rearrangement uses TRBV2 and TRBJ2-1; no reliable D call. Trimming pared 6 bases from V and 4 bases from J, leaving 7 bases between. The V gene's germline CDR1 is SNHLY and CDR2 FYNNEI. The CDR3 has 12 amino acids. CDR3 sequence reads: CASRVLYNEQFF. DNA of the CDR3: TGTGCCAGCAGGGTACTTTACAATGAGCAGTTCTTC.

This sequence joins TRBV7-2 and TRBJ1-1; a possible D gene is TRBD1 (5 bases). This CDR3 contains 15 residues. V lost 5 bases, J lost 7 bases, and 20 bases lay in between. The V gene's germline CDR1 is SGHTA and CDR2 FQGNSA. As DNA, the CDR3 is TGTGCCAGCAGCCCCATCGGGGGGTCGTTGGGTGAAGCTTTCTTT. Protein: CASSPIGGSLGEAFF.

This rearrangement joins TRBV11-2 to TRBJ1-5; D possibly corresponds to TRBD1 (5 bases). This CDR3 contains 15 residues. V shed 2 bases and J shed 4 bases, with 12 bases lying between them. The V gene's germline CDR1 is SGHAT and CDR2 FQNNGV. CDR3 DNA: TGTGCCAGCAGCTTAAGCGACAGATCGAATCAGCCCCAGCATTTT. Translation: CASSLSDRSNQPQHF.

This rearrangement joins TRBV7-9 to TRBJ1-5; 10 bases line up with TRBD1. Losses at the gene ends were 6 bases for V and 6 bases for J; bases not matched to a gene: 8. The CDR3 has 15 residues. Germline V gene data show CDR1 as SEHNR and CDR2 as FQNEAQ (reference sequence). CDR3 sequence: CASRPGTGVSQPQHF. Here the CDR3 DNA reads TGTGCCAGCAGACCCGGGACAGGGGTTAGTCAGCCCCAGCATTTT.

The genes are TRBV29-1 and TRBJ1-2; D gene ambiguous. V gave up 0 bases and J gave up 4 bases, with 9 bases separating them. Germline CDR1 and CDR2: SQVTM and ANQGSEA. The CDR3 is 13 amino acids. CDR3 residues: CSVEDPYIYGYTF. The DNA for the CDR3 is TGCAGCGTTGAAGATCCTTACATCTATGGCTACACCTTC.

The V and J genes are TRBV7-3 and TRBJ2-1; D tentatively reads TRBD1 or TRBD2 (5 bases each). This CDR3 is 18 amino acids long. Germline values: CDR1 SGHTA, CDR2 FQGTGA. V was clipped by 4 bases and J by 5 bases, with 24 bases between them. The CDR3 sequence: CASSSGPGSGVENNEQFF. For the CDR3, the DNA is TGTGCCAGCAGCTCGGGACCGGGCTCCGGGGTGGAGAACAATGAGCAGTTCTTC.

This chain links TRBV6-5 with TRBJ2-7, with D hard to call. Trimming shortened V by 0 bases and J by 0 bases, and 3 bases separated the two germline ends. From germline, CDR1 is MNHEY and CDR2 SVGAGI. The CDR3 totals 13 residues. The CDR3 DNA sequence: TGTGCCAGCAGTTACTCGGTCTCCTACGAGCAGTACTTC. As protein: CASSYSVSYEQYF.

CDR3 sequence (DNA): TGTGCCTGGAGTGTTAAAGTTCGGGCTAGCGGGATGGTCCCAGATACGCAGTATTTT. Protein product: CAWSVKVRASGMVPDTQYF. V usage is TRBV30 and J usage is TRBJ2-3, with TRBD2 matching over 9 bases. The CDR3 covers 19 residues. CDR1 GTSNPN and CDR2 SVGIG come from the germline V gene (reference sequence). With 0 bases clipped from V and 4 bases from J, the junction kept 17 bases outside the gene matches.

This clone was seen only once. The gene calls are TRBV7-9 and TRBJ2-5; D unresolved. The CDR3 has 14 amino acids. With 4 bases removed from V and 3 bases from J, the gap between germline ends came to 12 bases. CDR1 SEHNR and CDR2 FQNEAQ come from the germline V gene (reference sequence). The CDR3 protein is CASSSVGMEETQYF. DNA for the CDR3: TGTGCCAGCAGCTCGGTGGGTATGGAAGAGACCCAGTACTTC.

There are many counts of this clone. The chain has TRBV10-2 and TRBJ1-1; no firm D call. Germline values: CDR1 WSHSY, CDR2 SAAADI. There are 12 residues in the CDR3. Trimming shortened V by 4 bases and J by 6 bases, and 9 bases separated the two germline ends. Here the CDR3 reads CASSGSLAEAFF. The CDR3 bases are TGCGCCAGCAGTGGGAGCCTCGCTGAAGCTTTCTTT.

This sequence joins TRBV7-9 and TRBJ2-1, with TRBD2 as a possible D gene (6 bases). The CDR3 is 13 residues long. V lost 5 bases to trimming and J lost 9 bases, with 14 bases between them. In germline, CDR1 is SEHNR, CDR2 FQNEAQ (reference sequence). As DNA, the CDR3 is TGTGCCAGCAGCCCCCAGGACTACCGTGAGCAGTTCTTC. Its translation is CASSPQDYREQFF.

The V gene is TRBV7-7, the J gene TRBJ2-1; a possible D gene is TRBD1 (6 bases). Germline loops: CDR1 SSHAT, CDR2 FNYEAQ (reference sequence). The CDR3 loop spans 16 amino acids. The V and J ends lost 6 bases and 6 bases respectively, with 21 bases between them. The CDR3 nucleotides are TGTGCCAGCAGACCATACAGGGATCTGGTGGGCAATGAGCAGTTCTTC. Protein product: CASRPYRDLVGNEQFF. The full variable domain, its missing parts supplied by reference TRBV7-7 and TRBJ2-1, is GAGVSQSPRYKVTKRGQDVTLRCDPISSHATLYWYQQALGQGPEFLTYFNYEAQPDKSGLPSDRFSAERPEGSISTLTIQRTEQRDSAMYRCASRPYRDLVGNEQFFGPGTRLTVL.

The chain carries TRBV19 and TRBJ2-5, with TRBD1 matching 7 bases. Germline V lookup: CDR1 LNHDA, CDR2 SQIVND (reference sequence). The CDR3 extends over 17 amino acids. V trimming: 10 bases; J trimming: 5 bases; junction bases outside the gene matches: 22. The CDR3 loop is CATATPDRVIGRETQYF. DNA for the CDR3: TGTGCCACCGCTACCCCCGACAGGGTAATAGGGCGGGAGACCCAGTACTTC.

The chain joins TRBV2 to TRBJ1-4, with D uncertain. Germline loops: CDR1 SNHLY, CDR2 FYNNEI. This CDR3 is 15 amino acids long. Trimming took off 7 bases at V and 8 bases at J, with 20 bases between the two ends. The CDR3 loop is CASIAFTGRNEKLFF. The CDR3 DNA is TGTGCCAGCATTGCTTTTACCGGACGGAACGAAAAACTGTTTTTT.

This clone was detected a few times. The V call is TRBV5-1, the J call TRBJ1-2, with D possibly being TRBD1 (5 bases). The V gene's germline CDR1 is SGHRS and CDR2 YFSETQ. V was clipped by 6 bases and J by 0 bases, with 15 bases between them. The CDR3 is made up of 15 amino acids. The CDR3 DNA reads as TGCGCCAGCACCCTAGGGGTAAGCGCTAACTATGGCTACACCTTC. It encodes CASTLGVSANYGYTF.

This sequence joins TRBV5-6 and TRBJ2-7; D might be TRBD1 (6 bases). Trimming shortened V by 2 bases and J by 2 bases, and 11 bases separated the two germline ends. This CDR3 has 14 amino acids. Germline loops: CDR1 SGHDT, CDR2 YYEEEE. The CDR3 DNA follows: TGTGCCAGCAGCTTACAGGGATCGACCTACGAGCAGTACTTC. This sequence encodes CASSLQGSTYEQYF. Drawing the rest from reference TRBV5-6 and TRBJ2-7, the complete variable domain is DAGVTQSPTHLIKTRGQQVTLRCSPKSGHDTVSWYQQALGQGPQFIFQYYEEEERQRGNFPDRFSGHQFPNYSSELNVNALLLGDSALYLCASSLQGSTYEQYFGPGTRLTVT.

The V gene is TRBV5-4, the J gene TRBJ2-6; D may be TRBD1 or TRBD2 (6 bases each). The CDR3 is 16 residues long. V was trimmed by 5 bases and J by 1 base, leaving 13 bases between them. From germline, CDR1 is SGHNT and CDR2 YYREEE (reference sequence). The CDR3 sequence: CASSATRGSGANVLTF. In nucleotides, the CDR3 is TGTGCCAGCAGTGCGACTAGGGGGTCTGGGGCCAACGTCCTGACTTTC.

The DNA of the CDR3 is TGTGCCAGCAGTGAGCGCGGGTACACAGATACGCAGTATTTT. Protein product: CASSERGYTDTQYF. This chain links TRBV2 with TRBJ2-3, with a weak D call TRBD2 (5 bases). V shed 3 bases and J shed 2 bases, with 9 bases lying between them. This CDR3 is built from 14 residues. Germline assignment: CDR1 SNHLY and CDR2 FYNNEI.